This entry features one TCR beta chain sequence. TCRdb keeps only in-frame clones here, not all; method: immunoSEQ multiplex PCR. The data hold approximately 94,000 clones, with roughly 84% observed a single time. The source of the sample is a study of OX40 agonist ivuxolimab in advanced cancers. Looked up from germline, CDR1 is MNHEY and CDR2 is SMNVEV (reference sequence). The CDR3 contains 16 residues. Trimming took off 0 bases at V and 1 base at J, with 12 bases between the two ends. This clonotype originated in an adult with an advanced solid tumor such as melanoma, head and neck, liver or kidney cancer. The sequences come from CD4+ or CD8+ T cells sorted from blood, collected in a trial of the OX40 agonist ivuxolimab. The chain is built from TRBV27 and TRBJ1-1; D perhaps matches TRBD1 (5 bases). CDR3 sequence: CASSLSPGLQNTEAFF. CDR3 coding DNA: TGTGCCAGCAGTTTATCTCCGGGACTCCAGAACACTGAAGCTTTCTTT.